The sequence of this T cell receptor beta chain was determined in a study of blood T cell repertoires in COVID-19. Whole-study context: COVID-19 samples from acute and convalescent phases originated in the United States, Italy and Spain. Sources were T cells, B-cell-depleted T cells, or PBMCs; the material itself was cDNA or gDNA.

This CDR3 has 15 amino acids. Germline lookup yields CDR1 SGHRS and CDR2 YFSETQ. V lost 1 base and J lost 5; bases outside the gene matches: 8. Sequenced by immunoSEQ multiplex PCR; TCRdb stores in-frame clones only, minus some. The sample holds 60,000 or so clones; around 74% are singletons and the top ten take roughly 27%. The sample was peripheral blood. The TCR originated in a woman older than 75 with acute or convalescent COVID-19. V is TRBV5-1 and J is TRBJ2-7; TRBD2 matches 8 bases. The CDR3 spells CASSLFLREVDEQYF. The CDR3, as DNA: TGCGCCAGCAGCTTGTTCTTGCGGGAGGTCGACGAGCAGTACTTC. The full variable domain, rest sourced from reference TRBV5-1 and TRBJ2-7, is KAGVTQTPRYLIKTRGQQVTLSCSPISGHRSVSWYQQTPGQGLQFLFEYFSETQRNKGNFPGRFSGRQFSNSRSEMNVSTLELGDSALYLCASSLFLREVDEQYFGPGTRLTVT.